The source of this TCR beta chain is a study of graft-versus-host responses after intestinal transplantation. On this clone: Its specificity is unknown.

Some clones are missing from TCRdb's copy, which holds only in-frame ones; the method was immunoSEQ multiplex PCR. The table has approximately 78,000 clones, about nine tenths seen once. The CDR3 loop spans 13 amino acids. Germline values: CDR1 WSHSY, CDR2 SAAADI. V was cut by 7 bases and J by 7 bases, with 14 bases left in between. The TCR comes from a human donor who was the organ donor for an intestinal transplant. This sample comprised unstimulated CD8+ T cells sorted from spleen or lymph node cells, obtained before transplant. The chain is built from TRBV10-2 and TRBJ1-5; D might be TRBD1 (6 bases). CDR3 DNA: TGCGCCAGCACAACAGGGCTCCGGCAGCCCCAGCATTTT. Its protein is CASTTGLRQPQHF.